The next 8 T cell receptor beta chains were all read from a single sample in a study of PD-L1 blockade in urothelial cancer. Measured with immunoSEQ multiplex PCR; TCRdb has only the in-frame clones, and not every one. The table shows approximately 110,000 clones, with approximately 85% occurring only once. Sequencing used PBMCs, obtained around atezolizumab (anti-PD-L1) treatment. Source of these receptors: a man aged 45 to 65 with urothelial cancer.

The V call is TRBV6-1, the J call TRBJ1-5; D remains ambiguous. Germline V gene data show CDR1 as MNHNS and CDR2 as SASEGT. V lost 4 bases and J 2 bases, leaving 15 bases between the germline ends. This CDR3 comprises 16 residues. The CDR3 DNA is TGTGCCAGCAGTGCACGCACGGGTCGGGGCAATCAGCCCCAGCATTTT. Translated, it gives CASSARTGRGNQPQHF.

The chain combines TRBV9 with TRBJ2-5; 7 nucleotides align to TRBD2. Germline values: CDR1 SGDLS, CDR2 YYNGEE. V was pared by 0 bases and J by 3 bases, with 5 bases of the junction left unmatched. This CDR3 comprises 15 residues. The CDR3 DNA sequence: TGTGCCAGCAGCGTAGCTCTGGCGGGAGAAGAGACCCAGTACTTC. Encoded protein: CASSVALAGEETQYF. Combining the CDR3 with reference TRBV9 and TRBJ2-5 gives the whole variable domain DSGVTQTPKHLITATGQRVTLRCSPRSGDLSVYWYQQSLDQGLQFLIQYYNGEERAKGNILERFSAQQFPDLHSELNLSSLELGDSALYFCASSVALAGEETQYFGPGTRLLVL.

The gene calls are TRBV7-2 and TRBJ2-2, with 9 positions matching TRBD2. V was pared by 1 base and J by 2 bases, with 2 bases of the junction left unmatched. Per germline, CDR1 SGHTA and CDR2 FQGNSA. CDR3 length: 16 amino acids. The CDR3 sequence: CASSLGLAGNTGELFF. DNA for the CDR3: TGTGCCAGCAGCTTAGGGCTAGCGGGAAACACCGGGGAGCTGTTTTTT. The full variable domain, its missing parts supplied by reference TRBV7-2 and TRBJ2-2, is GAGVSQSPSNKVTEKGKDVELRCDPISGHTALYWYRQSLGQGLEFLIYFQGNSAPDKSGLPSDRFSAERTGGSVSTLTIQRTQQEDSAVYLCASSLGLAGNTGELFFGEGSRLTVL.

The J gene is TRBJ1-5, the V gene TRBV5-6; the D is unclear. V lost 0 bases to trimming and J lost 1 base, with 8 bases between them. The CDR3 covers 15 residues. The germline gives CDR1 SGHDT, CDR2 YYEEEE. The CDR3 bases are TGTGCCAGCAGCTTGGGAGGGTTCAGCAATCAGCCCCAGCATTTT. Residues: CASSLGGFSNQPQHF.

The chain is built from TRBV28 and TRBJ2-7; D is possibly TRBD2 (5 bases). The CDR3 is made up of 13 amino acids. V was trimmed by 7 bases and J by 4 bases, leaving 14 bases between them. Germline CDR1 is MDHEN and CDR2 is SYDVKM. This CDR3 is CASNRPGFYEQYF. The DNA for the CDR3 is TGTGCCAGCAACCGCCCGGGATTTTACGAGCAGTACTTC.

The chain carries TRBV28 and TRBJ2-7; 7 nucleotides agree with TRBD2. This CDR3 is 14 amino acids long. J was trimmed by 0 bases and V by 7 bases; bases with no gene match: 6. In germline, CDR1 is MDHEN, CDR2 SYDVKM. The CDR3 sequence is CASTSGGFSYEQYF. CDR3 in DNA: TGTGCCAGCACGTCGGGGGGTTTCTCCTACGAGCAGTACTTC. Looking up the rest from reference TRBV28 and TRBJ2-7 gives the full variable domain: DVKVTQSSRYLVKRTGEKVFLECVQDMDHENMFWYRQDPGLGLRLIYFSYDVKMKEKGDIPEGYSVSREKKERFSLILESASTNQTSMYLCASTSGGFSYEQYFGPGTRLTVT.

This chain links TRBV28 with TRBJ1-2; 8 bases agree with TRBD1. V shed 5 bases and J 5 bases; nucleotides not matched to a gene: 16. Per germline, CDR1 MDHEN and CDR2 SYDVKM. The length of the CDR3 is 17 residues. Written as DNA, the CDR3 is TGTGCCAGCAGTGAAACCCTCGGGACAGGTCGCGAGTATGGCTACACCTTC. Encoded protein: CASSETLGTGREYGYTF.

This sequence joins TRBV30 and TRBJ1-6; D is uncertain. This CDR3 contains 13 residues. Between the trimmed V and J ends, which lost 3 bases and 9 bases, there was a span of 12 bases. CDR1 and CDR2 (germline): GTSNPN, SVGIG (reference sequence). In DNA, the CDR3 is TGTGCCTGGAGCCCCCGGGGAAGTTCACCCCTCCACTTT. This codes for CAWSPRGSSPLHF.